This T cell receptor beta chain was identified during a study of cytomegalovirus exposure and HLA in healthy donors. About this clone: What it binds is unknown.

Vbeta (60) and Jbeta (13) primers were used in the PCR. Sequenced by immunoSEQ multiplex PCR; TCRdb stores in-frame clones only, minus some. The table has over 100,000 clones, over 60% seen once. It was healthy bone marrow donors who served as donors. Findings of the study overall: What was likely a sequencing artifact was a cluster of highly shared sequence variants. Analysis was carried out at a later point, and it linked a missense DCLRE1C variant to TCR beta V- and J-gene trimming.

This CDR3 is built from 16 residues. With V trimmed by 2 bases and J by 5 bases, 7 bases remained unmatched. Germline lookup yields CDR1 LNHNV and CDR2 YYDKDF (reference sequence). This TCR was sampled from a man aged 25 to 40 in good health and CMV-seropositive. Sequences were obtained from PBMCs. The rearrangement joins TRBV15 to TRBJ1-4, with 8 bases identical to TRBD1. This CDR3 reads CATSRKMDRENEKLFF. In nucleotides, the CDR3 is TGTGCCACCAGCAGAAAGATGGACAGGGAAAATGAAAAACTGTTTTTT. Drawing the rest from reference TRBV15 and TRBJ1-4, the complete variable domain is DAMVIQNPRYQVTQFGKPVTLSCSQTLNHNVMYWYQQKSSQAPKLLFHYYDKDFNNEADTPDNFQSRRPNTSFCFLDIRSPGLGDTAMYLCATSRKMDRENEKLFFGSGTQLSVL.